This TCR beta chain originates from a study of blood T cell repertoires in COVID-19. Across the study: The cDNA or gDNA used as material had been derived from T cells, B-cell-depleted T cells, or PBMCs.

In the original processing: Amplifying reference gene primers gave estimates of nucleated cell counts. Sequencing used immunoSEQ multiplex PCR; TCRdb keeps in-frame clones, though not all of them. V and J calls and clone size are copied from that table; D and trimming were computed from the DNA. The table has 150,000 or so clones, about 86% seen once; the top ten hold 8.2%. Material: peripheral blood. The TCR comes from a woman aged 55-69 years with acute or convalescent COVID-19.

Written as DNA, the CDR3 is TGTGCCAGCAGTTTATTGCCTGTACCAGGGCCAGGAAACACCATATATTTT. Its protein is CASSLLPVPGPGNTIYF. J is TRBJ1-3 and V is TRBV27; tentatively, D is TRBD1 (5 bases). Trimming shortened V by 1 base and J by 4 bases, and 17 bases separated the two germline ends. CDR3 size: 17 residues. CDR1 and CDR2 (germline): MNHEY, SMNVEV (reference sequence).